The 26 T cell receptor beta chains presented below share a single source sample, sequenced in a study of blood T cell repertoires in COVID-19. Sequencing used immunoSEQ multiplex PCR; TCRdb keeps in-frame clones, though not all of them. The sample lists hundreds of thousands of clones; approximately 86% were seen once. The material sequenced was peripheral blood. The receptors were gathered from a man aged 60 to 69 with acute or convalescent COVID-19.

The chain links TRBV11-2 to TRBJ1-2; possibly TRBD1 for D (5 bases). From germline, CDR1 is SGHAT and CDR2 FQNNGV. The CDR3 has 15 amino acids. The V and J ends lost 5 bases and 4 bases respectively, with 17 bases between them. The CDR3 nucleotides are TGTGCCAGCAGCCCTCCGGGGGGAGGGGCCTATGGCTACACCTTC. As protein: CASSPPGGGAYGYTF.

The genes are TRBV7-2 and TRBJ1-1; D ambiguous. Per the germline V gene, CDR1 is SGHTA and CDR2 is FQGNSA. V was cut by 4 bases and J by 0 bases, with 12 bases left in between. The CDR3 length is 15 residues. The CDR3 sequence is CASSSARGLNTEAFF. The CDR3 bases are TGTGCCAGCAGCTCCGCGCGGGGTTTGAACACTGAAGCTTTCTTT.

This clone was picked up a small number of times. The J gene is TRBJ2-3, the V gene TRBV27, with a possible D match to TRBD2 (5 bases). Germline V lookup: CDR1 MNHEY, CDR2 SMNVEV (reference sequence). This CDR3 comprises 15 residues. Trimming took off 6 bases at V and 2 bases at J, with 15 bases between the two ends. The CDR3 is CASRKRETVTDTQYF. CDR3 nucleotide sequence: TGTGCCAGCAGGAAACGGGAAACCGTCACAGATACGCAGTATTTT.

This sequence joins TRBV23-1 and TRBJ2-7; 10 nucleotides match TRBD1. Being an ORF, TRBV23-1 has a function that is uncertain. V dropped 7 bases and J dropped 7; count of bases not matched to a gene: 13. The CDR3 loop spans 15 amino acids. The CDR3 loop is CASTPSGTGEGEQYF. The CDR3 DNA is TGCGCCAGCACACCTTCCGGGACAGGGGAGGGTGAGCAGTACTTC.

The chain is built from TRBV4-1 and TRBJ1-2, with 7 bases aligning to TRBD1. Losses at the gene ends were 4 bases for V and 0 bases for J; bases not matched to a gene: 5. There are 15 residues in the CDR3. Germline V gene lookup returns CDR1 MGHRA and CDR2 YSYEKL. The CDR3 region has the DNA TGCGCCAGCAGCCTTGACAGGGTTCCTAACTATGGCTACACCTTC. Its protein product is CASSLDRVPNYGYTF.

The chain joins TRBV6-1 to TRBJ1-1; D gene uncertain. The CDR3 has 13 amino acids. V lost 0 bases, J lost 1 base, and 3 bases lay in between. CDR1 MNHNS and CDR2 SASEGT come from the germline V gene. CDR3 bases: TGTGCCAGCAGTGAAGCCAGGAACACTGAAGCTTTCTTT. Protein sequence: CASSEARNTEAFF.

This clone has more than one count but fewer than ten. V usage is TRBV24-1 and J usage is TRBJ2-3; D is unclear. The CDR3 sequence is 14 residues long. Trimming took off 3 bases at V and 10 bases at J, with 16 bases between the two ends. Germline CDR1 and CDR2: KGHDR and SFDVKD. CDR3 region: CATSDPNRNRAQYF. The CDR3 bases are TGTGCCACCAGTGATCCGAACCGGAATCGGGCGCAGTATTTT.

The V call is TRBV7-3, the J call TRBJ2-2, with D tentatively TRBD1 (6 bases). CDR3 length: 14 residues. Germline V lookup: CDR1 SGHTA, CDR2 FQGTGA. Deletions cut 5 bases from V and 1 base from J, with 8 bases between. The CDR3 DNA sequence: TGTGCCAGCAGCCGGGACAAGAACACCGGGGAGCTGTTTTTT. Amino acids: CASSRDKNTGELFF.

V is TRBV7-2 and J is TRBJ2-2, with a possible D match to TRBD2 (5 bases). V was clipped by 5 bases and J by 6 bases, with 16 bases between them. Germline V gene data show CDR1 as SGHTA and CDR2 as FQGNSA. The CDR3 contains 15 residues. CDR3 sequence: CASSAPYGDSGELFF. The CDR3 DNA follows: TGTGCCAGCAGCGCACCTTACGGGGATTCCGGGGAGCTGTTTTTT.

The rearrangement joins TRBV10-3 to TRBJ1-5; TRBD1 might be the D (5 bases). CDR1 and CDR2 (germline): ENHRY, SYGVKD. The CDR3 totals 12 residues. Deletions cut 11 bases from V and 3 bases from J, with 11 bases between. This CDR3 is CADGTPNQPQHF. The CDR3 DNA reads as TGTGCCGACGGGACTCCCAATCAGCCCCAGCATTTT.

This chain uses TRBV5-4 with TRBJ1-2, with 9 bases that match TRBD1. Germline V gene data show CDR1 as SGHNT and CDR2 as YYREEE (reference sequence). V was clipped by 3 bases and J by 7 bases; unmatched bases: 13. The CDR3 totals 16 residues. CDR3 DNA: TGTGCCAGCAGCTGGACCGGGACAGGGACTGTCATTGGCTACACCTTC. Protein sequence: CASSWTGTGTVIGYTF.

This chain uses TRBV19 with TRBJ1-6, with D tentatively TRBD1 (6 bases). The CDR3 covers 15 residues. Germline V CDR1 and CDR2: LNHDA, SQIVND (reference sequence). V was clipped by 6 bases and J by 7 bases, with 16 bases between them. CDR3 loop: CASRINRDTNSPLHF. The CDR3 DNA follows: TGTGCCAGTAGGATCAACCGGGACACAAATTCACCCCTCCACTTT.

This chain links TRBV15 with TRBJ2-3; a possible D gene is TRBD1 (5 bases). The germline gives CDR1 LNHNV, CDR2 YYDKDF (reference sequence). V lost 0 bases to trimming and J lost 6 bases, with 7 bases between them. This CDR3 comprises 13 residues. The chain's CDR3 is CATSRDPGDTQYF. The DNA for the CDR3 is TGTGCCACCAGCAGAGATCCAGGGGATACGCAGTATTTT.

This chain uses TRBV3-1 (or the pseudogene TRBV3-2) with TRBJ2-4; 14 bases align to TRBD2. Per the germline V gene, CDR1 is LGHDT and CDR2 is YNNKEL (reference sequence). The V gene end was trimmed by 4 bases and the J gene end by 0 bases; junction bases not matched to a gene: 20. This CDR3 is built from 23 residues. The CDR3 protein is CASSPPGIGGTSGGPIAKNIQYF. CDR3 in DNA: TGTGCCAGCAGCCCCCCGGGAATCGGAGGGACTAGCGGGGGACCCATAGCCAAAAACATTCAGTACTTC.

In DNA, the CDR3 is TGTGCCACCGCCGGGACAGGGCCAGATACGCAGTATTTT. This sequence encodes CATAGTGPDTQYF. The chain links TRBV28 to TRBJ2-3; TRBD1 matches at 9 bases. The CDR3 contains 13 residues. Germline trimming cut 10 bases from V and 4 bases from J; bases unmatched to any gene: 6. The germline V gene has CDR1 MDHEN and CDR2 SYDVKM.

The V call is TRBV27, the J call TRBJ1-5; TRBD1 matches 7 bases. Looked up from germline, CDR1 is MNHEY and CDR2 is SMNVEV (reference sequence). There are 15 residues in the CDR3. V shed 6 bases, J shed 0 bases, and the junction held 5 bases outside the gene matches. DNA of the CDR3: TGTGCCAGCAGAAACTACAGGGGTAGCAATCAGCCCCAGCATTTT. Amino acid sequence: CASRNYRGSNQPQHF.

Note on this clone: An end of the junction differs from the germline gene, which may be a read error. J is TRBJ2-7 and V is TRBV10-2; 10 nucleotides agree with TRBD1. The CDR3 loop spans 12 amino acids. In germline, CDR1 is WSHSY, CDR2 SAAADI. The CDR3 is CPGTGVAYEQYF. DNA of the CDR3: TGTCCCGGGACAGGGGTTGCCTACGAGCAGTACTTC.

This clone was seen a handful of times. The V gene is TRBV27, the J gene TRBJ1-1; 8 bases align to TRBD1. Germline assignment: CDR1 MNHEY and CDR2 SMNVEV (reference sequence). The CDR3 loop spans 13 amino acids. With V trimmed by 5 bases and J by 7 bases, 6 bases remained unmatched. The CDR3 DNA reads as TGTGCCAGCAGTCGGTACAGGGGGGTTGAAGCTTTCTTT. Translated: CASSRYRGVEAFF.

This chain links TRBV3-1 (or the pseudogene TRBV3-2) with TRBJ1-1; the D gene is possibly TRBD1 (5 bases). V dropped 2 bases and J dropped 5 bases, with 15 bases sitting between them. The V gene's germline CDR1 is LGHDT and CDR2 YNNKEL (reference sequence). The CDR3 consists of 15 residues. The CDR3 protein is CASSQSLGGRTEAFF. The CDR3 DNA sequence: TGTGCCAGCAGCCAAAGTTTGGGGGGGAGGACTGAAGCTTTCTTT.

The V call is TRBV27, the J call TRBJ1-1, with D perhaps TRBD1 (6 bases). The CDR3 runs to 14 residues. V lost 3 bases and J lost 1, with 9 bases in between. Germline V CDR1 and CDR2: MNHEY, SMNVEV (reference sequence). The CDR3 spells CASSFGGPNTEAFF. The CDR3 DNA reads TGTGCCAGCAGTTTTGGGGGCCCGAACACTGAAGCTTTCTTT.

This clone was counted a few times. This chain joins TRBV5-1 and TRBJ1-2; 11 bases agree with TRBD1. The V segment lost 3 bases and the J segment 4 bases; nucleotides outside the gene matches: 8. Germline CDR1 and CDR2: SGHRS and YFSETQ. The CDR3 is made up of 16 amino acids. Here the CDR3 reads CASSSPRTGGSYGYTF. CDR3 DNA sequence: TGCGCCAGCAGCTCTCCCCGGACAGGGGGCAGCTATGGCTACACCTTC.

J is TRBJ1-1 and V is TRBV30, with D uncertain. V lost 2 bases to trimming and J lost 0 bases, with 4 bases between them. The CDR3 sequence is 12 residues long. Germline V lookup: CDR1 GTSNPN, CDR2 SVGIG (reference sequence). CDR3 nucleotide sequence: TGTGCCTGGAGTCAGTTGAACACTGAAGCTTTCTTT. Translated: CAWSQLNTEAFF.

The rearrangement joins TRBV29-1 to TRBJ2-5; 9 bases line up with TRBD2. The CDR3 totals 15 residues. Trimming at V came to 5 bases and at J to 2 bases, leaving 9 bases not matched to a gene. The germline V gene has CDR1 SQVTM and CDR2 ANQGSEA. CDR3 in DNA: TGCAGCGTTCGGCGGGGGGGCTCACCTCAAGAGACCCAGTACTTC. This sequence encodes CSVRRGGSPQETQYF.

V and J are TRBV6-2 or TRBV6-3 and TRBJ1-2; D possibly corresponds to TRBD1 (6 bases). This CDR3 is 15 amino acids long. Germline CDR1 is MNHEY and CDR2 is SVGEGT. Trimming took 0 bases from V and 3 from J, leaving 11 bases between them. The CDR3 spells CASSYSGGAYYGYTF. CDR3 DNA: TGTGCCAGCAGTTACTCTGGGGGGGCTTACTATGGCTACACCTTC.

The chain links TRBV9 to TRBJ1-4, with 7 nucleotides matching TRBD1. CDR3 length: 15 residues. Germline CDR1 SGDLS, CDR2 YYNGEE. V lost 4 bases, J lost 6 bases, and 9 bases stayed unmatched. Here the CDR3 reads CASSSRQGVDEKLFF. CDR3 bases: TGTGCCAGCAGCTCCCGACAGGGCGTTGATGAAAAACTGTTTTTT.

The chain has TRBV6-2 or TRBV6-3 and TRBJ2-7; 12 nucleotides agree with TRBD2. The CDR3 extends over 15 amino acids. Trimming at V came to 2 bases and at J to 4 bases, leaving 3 bases not matched to a gene. Germline CDR1 reads MNHEY; CDR2 reads SVGEGT. The CDR3 DNA sequence: TGTGCCAGCAGTTACCGGACTAGCGGGGTTTACGAGCAGTACTTC. As protein: CASSYRTSGVYEQYF.